These 19 T cell receptor beta chains were all obtained from the same sample, sequenced in a study of blood T cell repertoires in COVID-19. Sequencing used immunoSEQ multiplex PCR; TCRdb keeps in-frame clones, though not all of them. The sample comprises approximately 200,000 clones, 75% to 90% of which are singletons, and around 3.8% rests with the top ten. Sequencing was performed on PBMCs or T cells enriched from blood (not recorded which). The receptors shown here come from a young woman who had been exposed to COVID-19.

The rearrangement joins TRBV4-2 to TRBJ2-7; perhaps TRBD2 as D (5 bases). This CDR3 is built from 14 residues. V was pared by 1 base and J by 4 bases, with 11 bases between. Germline V lookup: CDR1 LGHNA, CDR2 YNFKEQ. This CDR3 reads CASSQAPGVYEQYF. CDR3 in DNA: TGTGCCAGCAGCCAAGCTCCCGGGGTATACGAGCAGTACTTC.

The gene calls are TRBV29-1 and TRBJ2-1, with 11 nucleotides matching TRBD2. The CDR3 extends over 13 amino acids. Germline V gives CDR1 SQVTM, CDR2 ANQGSEA. The V segment lost 6 bases and the J segment 9 bases; nucleotides outside the gene matches: 7. The CDR3 region is CSVNSGRAGEQFF. In nucleotides, the CDR3 is TGCAGCGTCAATAGCGGGAGGGCCGGTGAGCAGTTCTTC.

The chain is built from TRBV30 and TRBJ2-2, with 7 bases matching TRBD1. CDR3 size: 13 residues. V lost 5 bases to trimming and J lost 10 bases; unmatched junction nucleotides: 10. Germline V gene data show CDR1 as GTSNPN and CDR2 as SVGIG (reference sequence). CDR3 region: CAWDPSQGPELFF. CDR3 sequence (DNA): TGTGCCTGGGACCCTTCACAGGGGCCGGAGCTGTTTTTT.

The chain recombines TRBV5-8 with TRBJ2-7; 7 bases line up with TRBD2. Losses at the gene ends were 0 bases for V and 7 bases for J; bases not matched to a gene: 7. Per germline, CDR1 SGHTS and CDR2 YDEGEE. This CDR3 has 14 amino acids. The CDR3 loop reads CASSLGGRAEEQYF. CDR3 in DNA: TGTGCCAGCAGCTTGGGTGGGAGGGCCGAAGAGCAGTACTTC.

The chain joins TRBV6-5 to TRBJ1-2; 10 nucleotides align to TRBD1. CDR1 and CDR2 from the germline V gene are MNHEY and SVGAGI. CDR3 length: 13 amino acids. V gave up 6 bases and J gave up 8 bases; unmatched junction bases: 6. The CDR3 bases are TGTGCCAGCAGGCCCCCGGGACAGGGGGGCTACACCTTC. It encodes CASRPPGQGGYTF.

The chain employs TRBV5-1 and TRBJ2-5; 7 positions agree with TRBD2. CDR3 length: 16 amino acids. CDR1 is SGHRS and CDR2 is YFSETQ in the germline V gene. Germline trimming cut 4 bases from V and 0 bases from J; bases unmatched to any gene: 9. The CDR3 DNA sequence: TGCGCCAGCAGCCACGGGCTAGCGGAGCACCAAGAGACCCAGTACTTC. It is translated as CASSHGLAEHQETQYF.

The rearrangement joins TRBV13 to TRBJ2-1; 10 bases fit TRBD1. The V and J ends lost 5 bases and 9 bases, in that order; junction bases with no gene match: 13. Germline values: CDR1 PRHDT, CDR2 FYEKMQ (reference sequence). CDR3 length: 16 residues. In nucleotides, the CDR3 is TGTGCCAGCAGCATTCTCCGGGACAGGGGAATGGGTGAGCAGTTCTTC. It is translated as CASSILRDRGMGEQFF.

This rearrangement joins TRBV18 to TRBJ2-5; D is perhaps TRBD2 (5 bases). The CDR3 is 13 residues long. Trimming left V 7 bases short and J 2 bases short, with 11 bases between. Germline V gene lookup returns CDR1 KGHSH and CDR2 LQKENI. The CDR3 sequence: CASFTGIQETQYF. The CDR3 DNA follows: TGTGCCAGCTTCACGGGAATTCAAGAGACCCAGTACTTC.

The V call is TRBV5-1, the J call TRBJ2-1; 15 bases are a match to TRBD2. CDR3 size: 17 residues. V lost 5 bases and J lost 1; bases outside the gene matches: 4. CDR1 and CDR2 from the germline V gene are SGHRS and YFSETQ. CDR3 nucleotides: TGCGCCAGCAGAAATGGGACTAGCGGGAGGTCCTACAATGAGCAGTTCTTC. It is translated as CASRNGTSGRSYNEQFF.

V is TRBV19 and J is TRBJ1-1; 7 positions agree with TRBD1. The germline V gene encodes CDR1 LNHDA and CDR2 SQIVND (reference sequence). The CDR3 covers 15 residues. V trimming: 1 base; J trimming: 6 bases; junction bases outside the gene matches: 8. CDR3 coding DNA: TGTGCCAGTAGTATAGTCCGGACAGGAAACGCTGAAGCTTTCTTT. Protein: CASSIVRTGNAEAFF.

The chain joins TRBV7-8 to TRBJ2-1; TRBD2 agrees at 13 bases. Per germline, CDR1 SGHVS and CDR2 FQNEAQ. V lost 0 bases to trimming and J lost 10 bases; unmatched junction nucleotides: 3. CDR3 size: 15 residues. The DNA of the CDR3 is TGTGCCAGCAGCTTAGCCGGGACTAGCGGGACAGAGCAGTTCTTC. As protein: CASSLAGTSGTEQFF.

The V and J genes are TRBV27 and TRBJ2-7, with a possible D match to TRBD2 (5 bases). The CDR3 extends over 15 amino acids. V was clipped by 4 bases and J by 0 bases, with 13 bases between them. Germline CDR1 is MNHEY and CDR2 is SMNVEV (reference sequence). The CDR3 region is CASSSAGVSSYEQYF. CDR3 nucleotide sequence: TGTGCCAGCAGTTCAGCCGGGGTGAGCTCCTACGAGCAGTACTTC.

With regard to this clone: The sample has other DNA sequences that encode this CDR3 too. The chain's CDR3 is CASSDRGNEQFF. The CDR3 DNA reads as TGTGCCAGCAGTGACAGGGGGAATGAGCAGTTCTTC. This chain links TRBV2 with TRBJ2-1, with 7 bases fitting TRBD1. J was trimmed by 7 bases and V by 3 bases; bases with no gene match: 0. The CDR3 covers 12 residues. Germline V lookup: CDR1 SNHLY, CDR2 FYNNEI.

The rearrangement joins TRBV20-1 to TRBJ1-1; D ambiguous. The germline V gene encodes CDR1 DFQATT and CDR2 SNEGSKA (reference sequence). The CDR3 is made up of 10 amino acids. V lost 3 bases, J lost 6 bases, and 5 bases lay in between. In nucleotides, the CDR3 is TGCAGTGCTAGGGCCCCTGAAGCTTTCTTT. This codes for CSARAPEAFF.

V gene TRBV5-1 combines with J gene TRBJ2-7; the match to TRBD2 covers 14 bases. Germline values: CDR1 SGHRS, CDR2 YFSETQ. Trimming removed 1 base from V and 5 bases from J; junction bases left unmatched: 8. CDR3 size: 17 residues. The CDR3 loop is CASSLWGLAGEFDEQYF. The CDR3 region has the DNA TGCGCCAGCAGCTTGTGGGGACTAGCGGGAGAGTTCGACGAGCAGTACTTC.

The rearrangement uses TRBV7-2 and TRBJ1-1; possible D gene TRBD1, 5 bases. CDR1 is SGHTA, CDR2 FQGNSA, per germline. This CDR3 has 16 amino acids. The V end was cut by 2 bases, the J end by 2 bases, with 15 bases between. The CDR3 DNA is TGTGCCAGCAGCTTAACGGGCGGGGGAATTAACACTGAAGCTTTCTTT. It is translated as CASSLTGGGINTEAFF.

This sequence joins TRBV7-2 and TRBJ2-1; 10 bases map to TRBD2. The V and J ends lost 2 bases and 9 bases, in that order; junction bases with no gene match: 7. Germline V gives CDR1 SGHTA, CDR2 FQGNSA. This CDR3 is built from 15 residues. CDR3 protein: CASSLSSGRASEQFF. The CDR3 region has the DNA TGTGCCAGCAGCTTATCCAGCGGGAGGGCCAGTGAGCAGTTCTTC.

For the CDR3, the DNA is TGTGCCAGCTCACCCAGACCCCCGGGGGATACGCAGTATTTT. Protein: CASSPRPPGDTQYF. The chain uses TRBV18 and TRBJ2-3, with D maybe TRBD2 (5 bases). V dropped 3 bases and J dropped 6 bases, with 13 bases sitting between them. This CDR3 spans 14 amino acids. Germline CDR1 KGHSH, CDR2 LQKENI.

This clone was recorded a few times. The CDR3 DNA follows: TGTGCCAGCAGTCGGGACAGGGGAAATTCACCCCTCCACTTT. Protein product: CASSRDRGNSPLHF. The gene calls are TRBV2 and TRBJ1-6; 10 nucleotides agree with TRBD1. V dropped 5 bases and J dropped 7; count of bases not matched to a gene: 2. CDR1 SNHLY and CDR2 FYNNEI come from the germline V gene. The CDR3 loop spans 14 amino acids.